This T cell receptor (beta chain) emerged from a study of T cell clonotyping in hematopoietic cell transplantation. A note on this clone: The antigen is unknown.

Clones were read by immunoSEQ multiplex PCR, and TCRdb kept only the in-frame ones, dropping some. The sample carries 30,000 or so clones, 80% to 95% recorded once. Study findings and constraints: Cells were unsorted, so CD4 and CD8 contributions were not separated. Recipient TCR diversity dropped after transplant; expanded clonotypes rose from day 30 to 180.

Recipient blood drawn about 28 days pretransplant and days 30, 100, 180 after. The CDR3 sequence is 14 residues long. CDR1 SGHAT and CDR2 FQNNGV come from the germline V gene. V lost 2 bases to trimming and J lost 4 bases; unmatched junction nucleotides: 4. This chain joins TRBV11-2 and TRBJ2-5; 7 nucleotides align to TRBD1. This TCR was recovered from a female patient in her 50s who had an allogeneic stem cell transplant from a related donor, so the T cells may come from the graft donor. Some clones in this sample may be carry-over from other donors' samples. This specimen was PBMCs, taken 100 days after allogeneic stem cell transplant. The CDR3 protein is CASSLRTGGETQYF. The CDR3, as DNA: TGTGCCAGCAGCTTACGGACAGGCGGAGAGACCCAGTACTTC.